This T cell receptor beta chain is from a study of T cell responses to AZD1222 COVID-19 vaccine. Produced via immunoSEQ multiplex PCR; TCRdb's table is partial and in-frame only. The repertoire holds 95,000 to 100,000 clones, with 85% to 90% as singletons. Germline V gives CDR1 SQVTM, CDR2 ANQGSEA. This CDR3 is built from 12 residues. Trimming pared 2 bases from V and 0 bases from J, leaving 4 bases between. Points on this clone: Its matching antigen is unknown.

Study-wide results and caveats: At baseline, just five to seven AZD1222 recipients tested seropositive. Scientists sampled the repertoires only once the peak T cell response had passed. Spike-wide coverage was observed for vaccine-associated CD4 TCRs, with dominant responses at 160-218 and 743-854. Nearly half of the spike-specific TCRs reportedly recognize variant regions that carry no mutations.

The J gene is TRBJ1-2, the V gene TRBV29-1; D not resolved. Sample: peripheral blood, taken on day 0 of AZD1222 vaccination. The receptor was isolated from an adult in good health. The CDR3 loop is CSVEKTNYGYTF. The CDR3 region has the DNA TGCAGCGTTGAAAAGACTAACTATGGCTACACCTTC.